Below are 2 T cell receptor beta chains sequenced from a single sample in a study of blood T cell repertoires in COVID-19. Sequenced by immunoSEQ multiplex PCR; TCRdb stores in-frame clones only, minus some. The sample shows fewer than 400,000 clones, roughly 87% of them seen only once. What was sequenced was PBMCs or T cells enriched from blood (not recorded which). These receptors all come from a woman between 18 and 30 years old who had recovered from COVID-19.

This clone has a handful of counts. J is TRBJ1-5 and V is TRBV19; D gene ambiguous. Germline CDR1 is LNHDA and CDR2 is SQIVND (reference sequence). CDR3 length equals 14 residues. V shed 3 bases and J shed 5 bases, with 11 bases lying between them. CDR3 protein: CASSIQADHQPQHF. CDR3 nucleotide sequence: TGTGCCAGTAGTATCCAGGCAGATCATCAGCCCCAGCATTTT. Filled out from reference TRBV19 and TRBJ1-5, the complete variable domain reads DGGITQSPKYLFRKEGQNVTLSCEQNLNHDAMYWYRQDPGQGLRLIYYSQIVNDFQKGDIAEGYSVSREKKESFPLTVTSAQKNPTAFYLCASSIQADHQPQHFGDGTRLSIL.

There are a few counts of this clone. This chain joins TRBV28 and TRBJ1-1; 7 bases match TRBD1. The germline CDR1 and CDR2 sequences are MDHEN and SYDVKM. J gave up 6 bases and V 8 bases, and 9 bases lay outside the gene matches. CDR3 length: 13 residues. CDR3: CASEDRDVAEAFF. The CDR3 region has the DNA TGTGCCAGCGAAGACAGGGATGTGGCTGAAGCTTTCTTT.